Each of the 32 T cell receptor beta chains below was sequenced from the same sample in a study of OX40 agonist ivuxolimab in advanced cancers. TCRdb's copy holds only in-frame clones and misses some; the assay was immunoSEQ multiplex PCR. The table records about 61,000 clones, 82% of them present only once. Sequences were derived from CD4+ or CD8+ T cells sorted from blood, sampled in a trial of the OX40 agonist ivuxolimab. The source is an adult with an advanced solid tumor such as melanoma, head and neck, liver or kidney cancer.

This chain joins TRBV28 and TRBJ2-7, with 10 bases fitting TRBD1. Germline-derived CDR1 and CDR2 are MDHEN and SYDVKM. V trimming: 3 bases; J trimming: 4 bases; junction bases outside the gene matches: 6. CDR3 length: 15 amino acids. CDR3 loop: CASSFPDRGLYEQYF. The CDR3, as DNA: TGTGCCAGCAGTTTCCCGGACAGGGGGTTGTACGAGCAGTACTTC.

The genes are TRBV28 and TRBJ2-3; D gene unclear. The V gene's germline CDR1 is MDHEN and CDR2 SYDVKM. V lost 5 bases and J lost 5, with 20 bases in between. The length of the CDR3 is 16 residues. Here the CDR3 reads CASSAPGHPAVDTQYF. The CDR3 DNA reads as TGTGCCAGCAGTGCCCCTGGTCACCCGGCGGTAGATACGCAGTATTTT.

This clone was counted between two and nine times. The rearrangement uses TRBV7-8 and TRBJ2-1; possibly TRBD1 or TRBD2 for D (5 bases each). Germline V gene sequence: CDR1 SGHVS, CDR2 FQNEAQ. This CDR3 is 15 amino acids long. V was pared by 7 bases and J by 0 bases, with 13 bases between. In DNA form, the CDR3 reads TGTGCCAGCACCCCCGGGGCTAGCTCCTACAATGAGCAGTTCTTC. Protein sequence: CASTPGASSYNEQFF.

In DNA form, the CDR3 reads TGTGCCAGCAGTGGACGGTCAACTAACGAGCAGTACTTC. Translated, it gives CASSGRSTNEQYF. The chain couples TRBV28 to TRBJ2-7; no definite D call. The CDR3 has 13 residues. Germline lookup yields CDR1 MDHEN and CDR2 SYDVKM. V was trimmed by 5 bases and J by 5 bases, leaving 13 bases between them.

This chain uses TRBV4-1 with TRBJ1-2; 8 nucleotides line up with TRBD1. Unmatched junction bases numbered 12, after V lost 4 bases and J lost 2 bases. CDR3 length equals 17 residues. Germline V gene lookup returns CDR1 MGHRA and CDR2 YSYEKL. CDR3 in amino acids: CASSLRILGQENYGYTF. CDR3 DNA: TGCGCCAGCAGCCTGCGTATTTTGGGACAGGAGAACTATGGCTACACCTTC.

This chain joins TRBV2 and TRBJ2-3, with 13 bases fitting TRBD2. J gave up 3 bases and V 7 bases, and 4 bases lay outside the gene matches. The CDR3 spans 15 residues. Per germline, CDR1 SNHLY and CDR2 FYNNEI. CDR3 amino acids: CASNSLAGGTDTQYF. The DNA for the CDR3 is TGTGCCAGCAATTCACTAGCGGGAGGGACAGATACGCAGTATTTT.

This clone came up a few times. V usage is TRBV5-3 and J usage is TRBJ2-3, with 13 bases lining up with TRBD2. TRBV5-3 is noted as an ORF with a role that remains uncertain. Losses at the gene ends were 4 bases for V and 6 bases for J; bases not matched to a gene: 11. The CDR3 covers 17 residues. Here the CDR3 reads CARSQRLAGGPEDTQYF. The CDR3 nucleotides are TGTGCCAGAAGCCAACGACTAGCGGGAGGACCAGAGGATACGCAGTATTTT.

The V call is TRBV19, the J call TRBJ2-5, with D possibly called TRBD1 or TRBD2 (6 bases each). Between the trimmed V and J ends, which lost 4 bases and 5 bases, there was a span of 14 bases. Germline V gene sequence: CDR1 LNHDA, CDR2 SQIVND (reference sequence). The CDR3 extends over 14 amino acids. CDR3 sequence: CASSTLEGGETQYF. In DNA, the CDR3 is TGTGCCAGTAGTACCTTGGAGGGGGGCGAGACCCAGTACTTC.

The genes are TRBV6-5 and TRBJ2-3; 7 bases agree with TRBD2. J lost 7 bases, V lost 5 bases, and 12 bases had no gene match. The CDR3 loop spans 15 amino acids. Germline V CDR1 and CDR2: MNHEY, SVGAGI. The CDR3 sequence is CASSGSSGGAYTQYF. The CDR3 DNA follows: TGTGCCAGCAGTGGGTCTAGCGGAGGGGCCTATACGCAGTATTTT.

Only one count was recorded for this clone. The chain has TRBV9 and TRBJ2-1, with D unclear. The CDR3 consists of 13 residues. V was trimmed by 1 base and J by 5 bases, leaving 7 bases between them. CDR1 and CDR2 from the germline V gene are SGDLS and YYNGEE. As DNA, the CDR3 is TGTGCCAGCAGCGTAAGTCCAGACAATGAGCAGTTCTTC. Amino acid sequence: CASSVSPDNEQFF.

The V call is TRBV9, the J call TRBJ1-1, with TRBD1 identical over 7 bases. V dropped 4 bases and J dropped 3; count of bases not matched to a gene: 6. Germline V lookup: CDR1 SGDLS, CDR2 YYNGEE. This CDR3 has 14 amino acids. CDR3 sequence reads: CASSFNDRDTEAFF. DNA of the CDR3: TGTGCCAGCAGCTTTAACGACAGGGACACTGAAGCTTTCTTT.

This clone occurred once. This sequence joins TRBV6-5 and TRBJ1-5; the D is unclear. Deletions cut 8 bases from V and 7 bases from J, with 15 bases between. Germline-derived CDR1 and CDR2 are MNHEY and SVGAGI. CDR3 length equals 13 residues. The CDR3 reads CASAGALVQPQHF. The CDR3 coding sequence is TGTGCCAGCGCAGGCGCGTTAGTGCAGCCCCAGCATTTT.

This chain joins TRBV10-2 and TRBJ1-1; D is possibly TRBD1 (6 bases). Trimming took 5 bases from V and 2 from J, leaving 27 bases between them. Germline CDR1 is WSHSY and CDR2 is SAAADI. This CDR3 has 19 amino acids. CDR3 DNA: TGCGCCAGCAGTACTAATTACAGGGTCTGGGGGTTCGACAACACTGAAGCTTTCTTT. Its protein is CASSTNYRVWGFDNTEAFF.

This clone was picked up one time. J is TRBJ2-5 and V is TRBV25-1; 9 nucleotides agree with TRBD1. CDR1 is MGHDK and CDR2 is SYGVNS in the germline V gene. The CDR3 is made up of 15 amino acids. V was clipped by 3 bases and J by 7 bases; unmatched bases: 9. The CDR3 DNA reads TGTGCCAGCAGTGACCCCGGGACAGGGATCGGGACCCAGTACTTC. As protein: CASSDPGTGIGTQYF.

This clone has just one count. V gene TRBV6-5 combines with J gene TRBJ2-7; 7 positions match TRBD1. The junction had 5 bases not matched to a gene; V was cut back by 0 bases and J by 3 bases. The CDR3 has 15 amino acids. Germline values: CDR1 MNHEY, CDR2 SVGAGI. DNA of the CDR3: TGTGCCAGCAGTTACTCAGTAGGGGGCATCTACGAGCAGTACTTC. This encodes CASSYSVGGIYEQYF.

The chain is built from TRBV30 and TRBJ2-7; D remains unclear. Germline loops: CDR1 GTSNPN, CDR2 SVGIG (reference sequence). The CDR3 consists of 12 residues. With 2 bases removed from V and 7 bases from J, the gap between germline ends came to 12 bases. CDR3 sequence reads: CAWSPRAREQYF. DNA for the CDR3: TGTGCCTGGAGTCCCCGGGCGCGGGAGCAGTACTTC.

The chain uses TRBV7-2 and TRBJ1-1; 9 nucleotides agree with TRBD1. The CDR3 totals 11 residues. CDR1 SGHTA and CDR2 FQGNSA come from the germline V gene. Trimming at V came to 10 bases and at J to 4 bases, leaving 1 base not matched to a gene. The CDR3 region is CATQGATEAFF. For the CDR3, the DNA is TGTGCCACACAGGGGGCCACTGAAGCTTTCTTT.

V usage is TRBV19 and J usage is TRBJ1-2, with D perhaps matching TRBD1 (5 bases). This CDR3 has 14 residues. From germline, CDR1 is LNHDA and CDR2 SQIVND (reference sequence). The V end was cut by 5 bases, the J end by 8 bases, with 18 bases between. In DNA form, the CDR3 reads TGTGCCAGTAGTCCCCACCGTCGGGGGTCCGGCTACACCTTC. This codes for CASSPHRRGSGYTF. Full variable domain (outside the CDR3, taken from reference TRBV19 and TRBJ1-2): DGGITQSPKYLFRKEGQNVTLSCEQNLNHDAMYWYRQDPGQGLRLIYYSQIVNDFQKGDIAEGYSVSREKKESFPLTVTSAQKNPTAFYLCASSPHRRGSGYTFGSGTRLTVV.

V is TRBV7-2 and J is TRBJ2-5; D is possibly TRBD1 (8 bases). This CDR3 is 17 amino acids long. Germline values: CDR1 SGHTA, CDR2 FQGNSA. Trimming removed 4 bases at V and 5 bases at J, with 23 bases between. CDR3 residues: CASSSGGGTGWRETQYF. The CDR3 DNA reads as TGTGCCAGCAGCTCCGGGGGAGGGACAGGTTGGAGGGAGACCCAGTACTTC.

The chain joins TRBV11-2 to TRBJ1-2; 7 bases match TRBD1. The CDR3 runs 14 residues. From germline, CDR1 is SGHAT and CDR2 FQNNGV. Trimming cost V 5 bases and J 1 base; bases outside gene matches: 4. The CDR3 nucleotides are TGTGCCAGCAGCATTGACAGGGATAACTATGGCTACACCTTC. It codes for CASSIDRDNYGYTF.

V is TRBV7-2 and J is TRBJ1-1, with unresolved D. The V gene's germline CDR1 is SGHTA and CDR2 FQGNSA. Trimming took off 3 bases at V and 6 bases at J, with 11 bases between the two ends. The CDR3 contains 13 residues. The CDR3 coding sequence is TGTGCCAGCAGCTTGCGGATAGAAGCTGAAGCTTTCTTT. This codes for CASSLRIEAEAFF.

This sequence joins TRBV15 and TRBJ1-1; D unclear. Per the germline V gene, CDR1 is LNHNV and CDR2 is YYDKDF (reference sequence). Trimming removed 0 bases at V and 2 bases at J, with 13 bases between. The length of the CDR3 is 16 residues. The CDR3: CATSRDPEVTNTEAFF. In nucleotides, the CDR3 is TGTGCCACCAGCAGAGATCCGGAGGTCACCAACACTGAAGCTTTCTTT. Supplemented by reference TRBV15 and TRBJ1-1, the full variable domain reads DAMVIQNPRYQVTQFGKPVTLSCSQTLNHNVMYWYQQKSSQAPKLLFHYYDKDFNNEADTPDNFQSRRPNTSFCFLDIRSPGLGDTAMYLCATSRDPEVTNTEAFFGQGTRLTVV.

This clone appeared once. This rearrangement joins TRBV28 to TRBJ1-1; no reliable D call. Trimming removed 3 bases from V and 0 bases from J, with 8 bases in between. The CDR3 contains 14 residues. The germline CDR1 and CDR2 sequences are MDHEN and SYDVKM. In DNA, the CDR3 is TGTGCCAGCAGTTTGGTGGGAATGAACACTGAAGCTTTCTTT. Its protein is CASSLVGMNTEAFF.

The chain uses TRBV5-1 and TRBJ2-2; D might be TRBD1 (6 bases). Germline V lookup: CDR1 SGHRS, CDR2 YFSETQ. This CDR3 has 16 residues. Deletions cut 0 bases from V and 4 bases from J, with 13 bases between. As DNA, the CDR3 is TGCGCCAGCAGCTTGGTAGAACAGGGTACCACCGGGGAGCTGTTTTTT. Residues: CASSLVEQGTTGELFF.

This chain links TRBV18 with TRBJ2-6; TRBD1 agrees at 7 bases. The CDR3 contains 18 residues. The V segment lost 3 bases and the J segment 0 bases; nucleotides outside the gene matches: 8. Germline V gene data show CDR1 as KGHSH and CDR2 as LQKENI. The CDR3 sequence is CASSPLGQLISGANVLTF. DNA for the CDR3: TGTGCCAGCTCACCCTTGGGACAGCTAATCTCTGGGGCCAACGTCCTGACTTTC.

The chain has TRBV19 and TRBJ1-1, with 9 bases that match TRBD1. With V trimmed by 7 bases and J by 1 base, 10 bases remained unmatched. CDR3 size: 16 residues. Germline V gene lookup returns CDR1 LNHDA and CDR2 SQIVND (reference sequence). Here the CDR3 reads CASTPPRTGENTEAFF. CDR3 bases: TGTGCCAGTACCCCCCCAAGGACAGGGGAGAACACTGAAGCTTTCTTT.

This clone was recorded once. The rearrangement uses TRBV6-4 and TRBJ2-1; D assignment may be TRBD1 or TRBD2 (5 bases each). V lost 5 bases, J lost 9 bases, and 17 bases lay in between. Germline V gene sequence: CDR1 MRHNA, CDR2 SNTAGT. CDR3 length equals 14 residues. CDR3 in amino acids: CASSRDQIPSEQFF. CDR3 sequence (DNA): TGTGCCAGCAGTCGGGACCAAATTCCTAGTGAGCAGTTCTTC.

This CDR3 is CACLGGSYNEQFF. CDR3 sequence (DNA): TGTGCCTGCTTAGGGGGGTCCTACAATGAGCAGTTCTTC. The V gene is TRBV6-6, the J gene TRBJ2-1, with D perhaps being TRBD1 or TRBD2 (6 bases each). Germline CDR1 is MNHNY and CDR2 is SVGAGI (reference sequence). Between the trimmed V and J ends, which lost 11 bases and 1 base, there was a span of 12 bases. The CDR3 is 13 amino acids.

This clone was detected only once. The V and J genes are TRBV4-1 and TRBJ2-1, with D possibly matching TRBD2 (5 bases). V shed 1 base and J shed 7 bases, with 17 bases lying between them. This CDR3 has 16 amino acids. Per the germline V gene, CDR1 is MGHRA and CDR2 is YSYEKL. CDR3: CASSQVSLVGRNEQFF. The CDR3 DNA reads TGCGCCAGCAGCCAAGTGTCACTAGTTGGCCGGAATGAGCAGTTCTTC.

The J gene is TRBJ1-1, the V gene TRBV5-6; D is unresolved. Per germline, CDR1 SGHDT and CDR2 YYEEEE. Trimming left V 0 bases short and J 1 base short, with 7 bases between. The CDR3 has 14 residues. The CDR3 nucleotides read TGTGCCAGCAGCTTGGATTTTAGGAACACTGAAGCTTTCTTT. This sequence encodes CASSLDFRNTEAFF.

V usage is TRBV6-5 and J usage is TRBJ1-3, with 7 bases fitting TRBD1. V shed 0 bases and J 4 bases; nucleotides not matched to a gene: 6. The germline CDR1 and CDR2 sequences are MNHEY and SVGAGI. The CDR3 covers 16 residues. The CDR3 region is CASSYSGGVLGNTIYF. CDR3 bases: TGTGCCAGCAGTTACTCAGGGGGCGTTTTGGGAAACACCATATATTTT.

The J gene is TRBJ2-7, the V gene TRBV18, with a weak D call TRBD2 (5 bases). Trimming stripped 0 bases from V and 3 bases from J, with 12 bases between. There are 15 residues in the CDR3. Germline-derived CDR1 and CDR2 are KGHSH and LQKENI. CDR3 DNA: TGTGCCAGCTCACCACCAGAACGGGGAGTCTACGAGCAGTACTTC. Translating gives CASSPPERGVYEQYF.